The present T cell receptor (beta chain) was sequenced within a study of identical twins. With 6 bases removed from V and 10 bases from J, the gap between germline ends came to 12 bases. The CDR3 is 11 residues long. CDR1 and CDR2 from the germline V gene are ENHRY and SYGVKD. TCRdb re-derived calls from the 5' RACE reads in MiXCR, one entry per CDR3 protein. The sample has 640,000 or so distinct CDR3 sequences, roughly 6.2% seen once. Whole-study findings and limits: Excess twin sharing in beta out-of-frame sequences was weaker. Memory repertoires showed no such pattern, whereas abundant cord blood beta clonotypes carried fewer insertions.

In this sample, this clonotype turned up many times. Its target is not known. This TCR derives from a man aged 18 to 35 in good health. The chain uses TRBV10-3 and TRBJ1-1, with D perhaps matching TRBD1 (5 bases). The sequenced sample consisted of naive T cells sorted from blood. In nucleotides, the CDR3 is TGTGCCATCAGGGGGACGAACATAGCTTTCTTT. It specifies CAIRGTNIAFF.